Below, 13 T cell receptor beta chains from the same sample are listed, as sequenced in a study of siplizumab effects on memory and regulatory T cells. Profiled with immunoSEQ multiplex PCR; TCRdb holds only in-frame clones, not every one. The sample has about 82,000 clones, about 87% seen once. The sample taken for sequencing was Tregs sorted from blood. The receptors were gathered from a human donor in good health.

In nucleotides, the CDR3 is TGTGCCAGCAGCCACGGGGCGGGGTCCGCCAATGAGCAGTTCTTC. Amino acid sequence: CASSHGAGSANEQFF. The J gene is TRBJ2-1, the V gene TRBV7-9; D perhaps matches TRBD2 (6 bases). The CDR3 sequence is 15 residues long. The ends were cut back, 5 bases at V and 6 bases at J, with 17 bases in the middle. CDR1 and CDR2 (germline): SEHNR, FQNEAQ (reference sequence).

The V call is TRBV19, the J call TRBJ2-2, with D unresolved. Trimming removed 0 bases from V and 6 bases from J, with 2 bases in between. There are 12 residues in the CDR3. The germline CDR1 and CDR2 sequences are LNHDA and SQIVND (reference sequence). This CDR3 is CASSIDSGELFF. CDR3 coding DNA: TGTGCCAGTAGTATAGATTCCGGGGAGCTGTTTTTT.

This clone was detected a few times. The V gene is TRBV20-1, the J gene TRBJ1-1; D not certain. The V gene's germline CDR1 is DFQATT and CDR2 SNEGSKA (reference sequence). The CDR3 spans 11 residues. V was pared by 3 bases and J by 8 bases, with 10 bases between. CDR3 nucleotides: TGCAGTGCTAGGTTGGGCCCAGAAGCTTTCTTT. Its protein product is CSARLGPEAFF.

This chain links TRBV5-1 with TRBJ2-2, with 8 bases aligning to TRBD1. With V trimmed by 0 bases and J by 5 bases, 6 bases remained unmatched. Germline CDR1 is SGHRS and CDR2 is YFSETQ. The CDR3 runs to 16 residues. CDR3 nucleotide sequence: TGCGCCAGCAGCTTGGCTGTGACAGGGGTTACCGGGGAGCTGTTTTTT. This translates into CASSLAVTGVTGELFF.

A single count supports this clone. V gene TRBV27 combines with J gene TRBJ2-7; 7 bases line up with TRBD1. The V and J ends lost 8 bases and 3 bases, in that order; junction bases with no gene match: 16. Germline V lookup: CDR1 MNHEY, CDR2 SMNVEV (reference sequence). The CDR3 extends over 16 amino acids. This CDR3 reads CASVRSPRQGYYEQYF. For the CDR3, the DNA is TGTGCCAGCGTTAGATCACCCAGACAGGGCTACTACGAGCAGTACTTC.

This clone was picked up one time. J is TRBJ2-7 and V is TRBV7-6; no definite D call. Germline assignment: CDR1 SGHVS and CDR2 FNYEAQ. V gave up 0 bases and J gave up 1 base, with 7 bases separating them. The CDR3 has 14 amino acids. DNA for the CDR3: TGTGCCAGCAGCTTAGCGCTGGCTTCCTACGAGCAGTACTTC. It encodes CASSLALASYEQYF. The variable domain in full, completed from reference TRBV7-6 and TRBJ2-7, reads GAGVSQSPRYKVTKRGQDVALRCDPISGHVSLYWYRQALGQGPEFLTYFNYEAQQDKSGLPNDRFSAERPEGSISTLTIQRTEQRDSAMYRCASSLALASYEQYFGPGTRLTVT.

This chain joins TRBV5-1 and TRBJ1-6; unclear D gene. CDR3 length: 13 residues. Germline CDR1 and CDR2: SGHRS and YFSETQ. Trimming removed 5 bases from V and 10 bases from J, with 13 bases in between. The CDR3 DNA reads as TGCGCCAGCAGGGACCTGCGAGAATCACCCCTCCACTTT. Translation gives CASRDLRESPLHF.

This chain uses TRBV19 with TRBJ1-5; D is unresolved. The CDR3 is 13 residues long. CDR1 is LNHDA, CDR2 SQIVND, per germline (reference sequence). V was pared by 5 bases and J by 4 bases, with 9 bases between. The CDR3 region is CASSPEVNQPQHF. CDR3 nucleotide sequence: TGTGCCAGTAGTCCGGAAGTTAATCAGCCCCAGCATTTT.

The J gene is TRBJ2-7, the V gene TRBV30; 10 nucleotides align to TRBD1. Trimming took 5 bases from V and 3 from J; bases not matched to a gene: 4. There are 13 residues in the CDR3. Per germline, CDR1 GTSNPN and CDR2 SVGIG (reference sequence). CDR3 nucleotide sequence: TGTGCCTGGGGGACAGGGGCAAGCTACGAGCAGTACTTC. Translating gives CAWGTGASYEQYF. The entire variable domain, with the rest obtained from reference TRBV30 and TRBJ2-7, is as follows: SQTIHQWPATLVQPVGSPLSLECTVEGTSNPNLYWYRQAAGRGLQLLFYSVGIGQISSEVPQNLSASRPQDRQFILSSKKLLLSDSGFYLCAWGTGASYEQYFGPGTRLTVT.

V is TRBV6-5 and J is TRBJ1-6, with D possibly being TRBD1 (5 bases). CDR3 length: 16 amino acids. CDR1 and CDR2 from the germline V gene are MNHEY and SVGAGI. The V and J ends lost 0 bases and 9 bases respectively, with 15 bases between them. CDR3 DNA: TGTGCCAGCAGTTACTCGCATTCCCAGGGTGGTTCACCCCTCCACTTT. It specifies CASSYSHSQGGSPLHF.

This sequence joins TRBV19 and TRBJ1-4, with D uncertain. Germline CDR1 reads LNHDA; CDR2 reads SQIVND (reference sequence). V was pared by 9 bases and J by 0 bases, with 11 bases between. This CDR3 region has 14 residues. The CDR3 sequence: CASSPYATNEKLFF. CDR3 nucleotides: TGTGCCAGCTCCCCATATGCAACTAATGAAAAACTGTTTTTT.

The sample holds a few counts of this clone. J is TRBJ1-1 and V is TRBV11-2; the D gene is possibly TRBD1 (5 bases). CDR3 size: 18 residues. Deletions cut 5 bases from V and 0 bases from J, with 22 bases between. Per the germline V gene, CDR1 is SGHAT and CDR2 is FQNNGV. Written as DNA, the CDR3 is TGTGCCAGCAGCCTAGGGTCTTTAGTGAGGGGCATGAACACTGAAGCTTTCTTT. Amino acids: CASSLGSLVRGMNTEAFF.

J is TRBJ2-7 and V is TRBV7-9, with 8 bases aligning to TRBD2. Germline-derived CDR1 and CDR2 are SEHNR and FQNEAQ (reference sequence). V gave up 5 bases and J gave up 6 bases; unmatched junction bases: 6. This CDR3 has 13 amino acids. This CDR3 reads CASSASGGGEQYF. DNA for the CDR3: TGTGCCAGCAGCGCAAGCGGGGGAGGCGAGCAGTACTTC.